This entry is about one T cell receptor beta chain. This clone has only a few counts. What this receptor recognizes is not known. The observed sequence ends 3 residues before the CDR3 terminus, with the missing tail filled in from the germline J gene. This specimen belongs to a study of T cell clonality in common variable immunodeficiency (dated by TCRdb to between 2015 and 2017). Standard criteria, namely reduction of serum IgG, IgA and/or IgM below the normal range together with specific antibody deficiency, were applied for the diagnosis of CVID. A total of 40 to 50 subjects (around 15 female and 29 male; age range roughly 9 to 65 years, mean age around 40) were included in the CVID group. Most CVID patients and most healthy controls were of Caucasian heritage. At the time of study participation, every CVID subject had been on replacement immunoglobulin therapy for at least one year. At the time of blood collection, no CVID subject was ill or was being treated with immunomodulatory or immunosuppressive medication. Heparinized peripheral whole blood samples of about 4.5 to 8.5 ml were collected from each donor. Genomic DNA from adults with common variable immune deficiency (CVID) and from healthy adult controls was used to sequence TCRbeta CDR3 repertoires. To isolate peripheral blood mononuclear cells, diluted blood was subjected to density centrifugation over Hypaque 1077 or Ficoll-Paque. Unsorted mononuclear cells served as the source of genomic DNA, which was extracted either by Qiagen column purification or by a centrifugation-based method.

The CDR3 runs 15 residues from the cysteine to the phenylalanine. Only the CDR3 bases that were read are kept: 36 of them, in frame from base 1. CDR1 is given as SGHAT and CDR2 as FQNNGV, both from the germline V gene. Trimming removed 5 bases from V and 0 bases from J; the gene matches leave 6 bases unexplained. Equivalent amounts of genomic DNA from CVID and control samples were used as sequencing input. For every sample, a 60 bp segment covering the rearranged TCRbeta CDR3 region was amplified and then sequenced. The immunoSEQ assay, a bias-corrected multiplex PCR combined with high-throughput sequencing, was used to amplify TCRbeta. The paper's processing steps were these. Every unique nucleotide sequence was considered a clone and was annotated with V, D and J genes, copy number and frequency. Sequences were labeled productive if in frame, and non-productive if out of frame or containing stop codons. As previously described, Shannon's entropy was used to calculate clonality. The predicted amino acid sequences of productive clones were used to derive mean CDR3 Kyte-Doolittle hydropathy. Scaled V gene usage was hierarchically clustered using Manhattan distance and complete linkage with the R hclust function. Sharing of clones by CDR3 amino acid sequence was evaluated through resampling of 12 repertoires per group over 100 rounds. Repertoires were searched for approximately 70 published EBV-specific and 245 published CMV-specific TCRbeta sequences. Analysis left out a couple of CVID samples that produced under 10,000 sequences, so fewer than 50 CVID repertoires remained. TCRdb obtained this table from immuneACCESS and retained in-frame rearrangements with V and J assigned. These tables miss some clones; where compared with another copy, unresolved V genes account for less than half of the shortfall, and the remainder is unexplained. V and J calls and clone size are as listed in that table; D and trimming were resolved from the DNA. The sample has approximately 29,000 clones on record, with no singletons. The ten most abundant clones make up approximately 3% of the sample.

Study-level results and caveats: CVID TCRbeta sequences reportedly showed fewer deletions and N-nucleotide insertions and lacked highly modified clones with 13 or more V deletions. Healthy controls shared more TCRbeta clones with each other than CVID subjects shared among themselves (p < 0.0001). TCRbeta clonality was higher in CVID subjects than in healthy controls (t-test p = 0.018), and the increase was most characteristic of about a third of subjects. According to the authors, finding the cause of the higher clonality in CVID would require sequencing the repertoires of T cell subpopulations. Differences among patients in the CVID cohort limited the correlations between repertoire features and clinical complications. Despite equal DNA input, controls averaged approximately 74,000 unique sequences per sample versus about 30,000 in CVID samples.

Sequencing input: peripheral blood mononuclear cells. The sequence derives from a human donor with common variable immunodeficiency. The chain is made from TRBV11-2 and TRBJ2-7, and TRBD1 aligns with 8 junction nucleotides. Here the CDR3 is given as CASSGGTGLSYEQYF. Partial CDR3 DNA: TGTGCCAGCAGCGGGGGGACAGGCCTCTCCTACGAG.